The 9 T cell receptor beta chains given below trace back to one sample, sequenced in a study of beta chain features in type 1 diabetes. All of the isolated RNA was reverse transcribed, so expressed TCRB transcripts were sequenced. Sequencing was performed with immunoSEQ multiplex PCR; in TCRdb, only in-frame clones are kept and a portion is missing. The sample lists about 130,000 clones; 9.2% were seen once. Input material: central memory CD4+ T cells from blood. The receptors were gathered from a man aged 18 to 30 in good health.

This chain uses TRBV4-1 with TRBJ2-2; 7 positions match TRBD2. Unmatched junction bases numbered 3, after V lost 2 bases and J lost 6 bases. Germline V gene sequence: CDR1 MGHRA, CDR2 YSYEKL. The CDR3 extends over 14 amino acids. The CDR3 loop reads CASSQPRGAGELFF. The CDR3 region has the DNA TGCGCCAGCAGCCAACCCCGGGGGGCCGGGGAGCTGTTTTTT.

CDR3 protein: CAWTRQGVVATIYF. As DNA, the CDR3 is TGTGCCTGGACCAGACAGGGAGTGGTAGCCACCATATATTTT. V usage is TRBV30 and J usage is TRBJ1-3, with 7 nucleotides matching TRBD1. The length of the CDR3 is 14 residues. J gave up 9 bases and V 4 bases, and 12 bases lay outside the gene matches. Germline V lookup: CDR1 GTSNPN, CDR2 SVGIG (reference sequence).

This clone occurred many times. The rearrangement links TRBV30 to TRBJ2-1; D not resolved. The CDR3 is 11 amino acids. The germline V gene encodes CDR1 GTSNPN and CDR2 SVGIG (reference sequence). Trimming removed 0 bases from V and 8 bases from J, with 5 bases in between. The CDR3 is CAWSVNYEQFF. CDR3 DNA sequence: TGTGCCTGGAGTGTAAACTATGAGCAGTTCTTC.

The chain couples TRBV6-5 to TRBJ2-5, with 7 bases that match TRBD1. Trimming removed 2 bases from V and 3 bases from J; junction bases left unmatched: 3. Germline V gene lookup returns CDR1 MNHEY and CDR2 SVGAGI. The CDR3 covers 14 residues. The CDR3 DNA reads TGTGCCAGCAGTTACCAAACAGGGGAAGAGACCCAGTACTTC. It is translated as CASSYQTGEETQYF.

This clone was picked up a small number of times. The chain joins TRBV7-3 to TRBJ2-5; D perhaps matches TRBD2 (5 bases). CDR1 is SGHTA, CDR2 FQGTGA, per germline. This CDR3 region has 14 residues. V was pared by 2 bases and J by 4 bases, with 11 bases between. The CDR3 loop is CASSLSGNPETQYF. The CDR3 DNA is TGTGCCAGCAGCTTATCCGGGAACCCAGAGACCCAGTACTTC. The entire variable domain, with the rest obtained from reference TRBV7-3 and TRBJ2-5, is as follows: GAGVSQTPSNKVTEKGKYVELRCDPISGHTALYWYRQSLGQGPEFLIYFQGTGAADDSGLPNDRFFAVRPEGSVSTLKIQRTERGDSAVYLCASSLSGNPETQYFGPGTRLLVL.

The J gene is TRBJ1-4, the V gene TRBV5-1; TRBD1 might be the D (5 bases). Germline loops: CDR1 SGHRS, CDR2 YFSETQ. CDR3 length equals 15 residues. With 4 bases removed from V and 6 bases from J, the gap between germline ends came to 16 bases. CDR3 DNA sequence: TGCGCCAGCAGCGTGAGGGGAACGGGGGATGAAAAACTGTTTTTT. As protein: CASSVRGTGDEKLFF.

V is TRBV18 and J is TRBJ1-2, with a possible D match to TRBD1 (6 bases). There are 14 residues in the CDR3. CDR1 KGHSH and CDR2 LQKENI come from the germline V gene. Trimming took off 2 bases at V and 6 bases at J, with 13 bases between the two ends. The CDR3: CASSPRQDDDGYTF. In DNA, the CDR3 is TGTGCCAGCTCACCAAGACAGGATGACGATGGCTACACCTTC.

The gene calls are TRBV10-3 and TRBJ2-5; TRBD1 aligns across 9 bases. Germline CDR1 reads ENHRY; CDR2 reads SYGVKD. With V trimmed by 0 bases and J by 4 bases, 3 bases remained unmatched. The CDR3 totals 15 residues. In DNA form, the CDR3 reads TGTGCCATCAGTGAGTCGACGACAGGGGGAGAGACCCAGTACTTC. Amino acids: CAISESTTGGETQYF.

This clone was picked up a small number of times. This chain links TRBV7-9 with TRBJ2-3, with 9 positions matching TRBD2. Trimming removed 4 bases from V and 1 base from J; junction bases left unmatched: 3. CDR3 length equals 15 residues. Germline CDR1 SEHNR, CDR2 FQNEAQ (reference sequence). The CDR3 protein is CASSSPSGGTDTQYF. As DNA, the CDR3 is TGTGCCAGCAGCTCCCCTAGCGGGGGCACAGATACGCAGTATTTT.